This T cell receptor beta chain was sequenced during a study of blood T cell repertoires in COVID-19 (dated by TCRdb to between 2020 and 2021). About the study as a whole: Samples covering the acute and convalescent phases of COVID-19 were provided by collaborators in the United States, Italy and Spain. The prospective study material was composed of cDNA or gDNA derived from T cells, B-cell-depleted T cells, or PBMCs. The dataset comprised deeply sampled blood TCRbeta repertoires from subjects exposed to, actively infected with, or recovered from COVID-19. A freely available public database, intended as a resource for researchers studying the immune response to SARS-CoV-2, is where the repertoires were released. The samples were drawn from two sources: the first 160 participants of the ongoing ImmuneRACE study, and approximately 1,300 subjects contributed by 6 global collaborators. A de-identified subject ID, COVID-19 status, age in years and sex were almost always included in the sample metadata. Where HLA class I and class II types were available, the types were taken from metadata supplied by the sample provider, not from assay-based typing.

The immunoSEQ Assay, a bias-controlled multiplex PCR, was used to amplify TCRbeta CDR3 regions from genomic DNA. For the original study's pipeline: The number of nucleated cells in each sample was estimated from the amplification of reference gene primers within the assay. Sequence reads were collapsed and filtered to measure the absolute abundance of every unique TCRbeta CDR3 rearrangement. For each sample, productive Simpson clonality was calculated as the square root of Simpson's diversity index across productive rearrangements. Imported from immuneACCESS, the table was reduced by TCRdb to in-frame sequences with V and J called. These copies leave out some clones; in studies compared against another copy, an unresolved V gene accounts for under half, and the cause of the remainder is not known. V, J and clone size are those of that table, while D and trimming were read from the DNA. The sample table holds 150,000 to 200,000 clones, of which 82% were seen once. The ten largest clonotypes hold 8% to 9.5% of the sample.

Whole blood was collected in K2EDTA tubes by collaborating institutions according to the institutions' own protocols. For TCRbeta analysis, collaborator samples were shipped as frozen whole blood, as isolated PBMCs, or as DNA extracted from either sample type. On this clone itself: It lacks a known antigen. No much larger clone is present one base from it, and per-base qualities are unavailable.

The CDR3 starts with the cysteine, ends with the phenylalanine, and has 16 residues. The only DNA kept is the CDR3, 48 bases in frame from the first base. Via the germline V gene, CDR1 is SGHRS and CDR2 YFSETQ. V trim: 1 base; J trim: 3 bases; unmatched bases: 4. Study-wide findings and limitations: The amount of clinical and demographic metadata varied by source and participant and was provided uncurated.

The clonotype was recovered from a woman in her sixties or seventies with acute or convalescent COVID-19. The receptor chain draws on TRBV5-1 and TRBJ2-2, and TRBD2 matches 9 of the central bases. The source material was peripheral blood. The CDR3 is CASSLRLAEYTGELFF. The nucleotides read TGCGCCAGCAGCTTGAGACTAGCGGAATACACCGGGGAGCTGTTTTTT. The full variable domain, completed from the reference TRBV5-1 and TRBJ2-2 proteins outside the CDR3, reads KAGVTQTPRYLIKTRGQQVTLSCSPISGHRSVSWYQQTPGQGLQFLFEYFSETQRNKGNFPGRFSGRQFSNSRSEMNVSTLELGDSALYLCASSLRLAEYTGELFFGEGSRLTVL.